This TCR beta chain was observed in a study of cytomegalovirus exposure and HLA in healthy donors. CDR3 length: 15 residues. Germline V gene lookup returns CDR1 MDHEN and CDR2 SYDVKM. The V and J ends lost 5 bases and 9 bases, in that order; junction bases with no gene match: 6. Concerning this clone: Its cognate antigen is unknown.

Findings and caveats of the study: Earlier results showed most TCR beta V segments being productive about 90% or about 30% of the time.

PCR primers comprised 60 Vbeta and 13 Jbeta primers. Assay: immunoSEQ multiplex PCR; the TCRdb copy retains only in-frame clones and omits some. The sample contains approximately 150,000 clones, 70% to 80% of which appear only once. This receptor was obtained from a woman between 45 and 65 years old in good health and CMV-seronegative. The sequenced sample consisted of PBMCs. The rearrangement uses TRBV28 and TRBJ1-6; 11 bases match TRBD1. The CDR3 loop reads CASSDAGTGGSPLHF. CDR3 bases: TGTGCCAGCAGTGACGCCGGGACAGGGGGTTCACCCCTCCACTTT.